Included here is one T cell receptor beta chain sequence, with context. This specimen belongs to a study of blood T cell repertoires in COVID-19. Across the study: Acute and convalescent COVID-19 samples came from the United States, Italy and Spain. PBMCs, B-cell-depleted T cells, or T cells provided the cDNA or gDNA that made up the material.

Using immunoSEQ multiplex PCR, the repertoire was profiled, and TCRdb retains in-frame clones only, with some absent. The table has 43,000 or so clones, around 90% seen once. Trimming at V came to 5 bases and at J to 6 bases, leaving 15 bases not matched to a gene. The CDR3 extends over 16 amino acids. Per germline, CDR1 MNHEY and CDR2 SMNVEV (reference sequence). The source is a woman of 80 years or more with active COVID-19. This rearrangement joins TRBV27 to TRBJ1-1, with TRBD1 matching over 7 bases. Sequencing input: peripheral blood. CDR3 DNA sequence: TGTGCCAGCAGTCCCTCGTCGACAGGGATCTTCTCTGAAGCTTTCTTT. Translation: CASSPSSTGIFSEAFF.